This TCR beta chain was recovered during a study of blood T cells in healthy people across ages. PCR was performed a second time for about 7 to 12 cycles using a sample-barcoded 5' primer and a J-beta primer mix. TCRdb reanalysed the 5' RACE reads using MiXCR and keeps one entry per CDR3 protein. This table has over 1,500,000 distinct CDR3 sequences, more than 35% appearing once. The TCR comes from a human donor in good health. The specimen was blood.

DNA of the CDR3: TGTGCCACCAGCAGAGATCCCGAGCTAGCGGGGTACAATGAGCAGTTCTTC. Translation gives CATSRDPELAGYNEQFF. The chain couples TRBV15 to TRBJ2-1; 9 bases are shared with TRBD2. V trimming: 0 bases; J trimming: 4 bases; junction bases outside the gene matches: 7. Germline CDR1 LNHNV, CDR2 YYDKDF (reference sequence). The length of the CDR3 is 17 residues. Full variable domain (rest looked up from reference TRBV15 and TRBJ2-1): DAMVIQNPRYQVTQFGKPVTLSCSQTLNHNVMYWYQQKSSQAPKLLFHYYDKDFNNEADTPDNFQSRRPNTSFCFLDIRSPGLGDTAMYLCATSRDPELAGYNEQFFGPGTRLTVL.